The rows below give T cell receptor beta chains drawn from one sample of a study of metastatic and nonmetastatic thyroid tumors. TCRdb re-analyzed the PCR reads through MiXCR. This sample has about 20,000 clones, with just under 30% found just once. The source material was tumor tissue. The receptor source for this set is a male donor with papillary thyroid cancer or a benign thyroid nodule (not recorded which). Some clones in this sample may be carry-over from other donors' samples. CDR3s include the opening cysteine and the closing phenylalanine or tryptophan. The D gene is left open where the match is weak. Only some rows state a clone size, as once, few, many or a class for expanded clones.

clone_size: many
d_call: .
v_call: TRBV11-2
j_call: TRBJ2-1
cdr3_nt: TGTGCCAGCAGCGCGGGATCGAGCTCCTACAATGAGCAGTTCTTC
cdr3_aa: CASSAGSSSYNEQFF

clone_size: many
d_call: .
v_call: TRBV5-1
j_call: TRBJ2-3
cdr3_nt: TGCGCCAGCAGCTTGGCAGGGGTAGATACGCAGTATTTT
cdr3_aa: CASSLAGVDTQYF

clone_size: .
d_call: .
v_call: TRBV20-1
j_call: TRBJ2-7
cdr3_nt: TGCAGTGCTAGAGAATTGGGGGAGCAGTACTTC
cdr3_aa: CSARELGEQYF

clone_size: .
d_call: TRBD1
v_call: TRBV6-2/TRBV6-3
j_call: TRBJ1-1
cdr3_nt: TGTGCCAGCAGTTACCACAGGGGGCTAACTGAAGCTTTCTTT
cdr3_aa: CASSYHRGLTEAFF

clone_size: .
d_call: .
v_call: TRBV11-2
j_call: TRBJ1-2
cdr3_nt: TGTGCCAGCAGCTTAGGAGGGCGCCTCAGCAATGGCTACACCTTC
cdr3_aa: CASSLGGRLSNGYTF

clone_size: .
d_call: .
v_call: TRBV20-1
j_call: TRBJ1-2
cdr3_nt: TGCAGTGCTACAAGGGACATCCCATATGGCTACACCTTC
cdr3_aa: CSATRDIPYGYTF

clone_size: few
d_call: TRBD1
v_call: TRBV20-1
j_call: TRBJ1-2
cdr3_nt: TGCAGTGCGGCCCCGGACAGGAATTATGGCTACACCTTC
cdr3_aa: CSAAPDRNYGYTF

clone_size: few
d_call: TRBD1
v_call: TRBV6-5
j_call: TRBJ2-1
cdr3_nt: TGTGCCAGCAGTTCCTCTTTTGGGGACAGGGGGGTCAATGAGCAGTTCTTC
cdr3_aa: CASSSSFGDRGVNEQFF

clone_size: medium-sized
d_call: TRBD1
v_call: TRBV6-1
j_call: TRBJ1-2
cdr3_nt: TGTGCCAGCAGTGAAGTCAACAGGGGGAACTATGGCTACACCTTC
cdr3_aa: CASSEVNRGNYGYTF

clone_size: .
d_call: .
v_call: TRBV18
j_call: TRBJ2-7
cdr3_nt: TGTGCCAGCTCACCTCCAGGACACGTCTACGAGCAGTACTTC
cdr3_aa: CASSPPGHVYEQYF

clone_size: many
d_call: .
v_call: TRBV29-1
j_call: TRBJ2-3
cdr3_nt: TGCAGCGTTGATTCTGGGGAGTCAGGCACAGATACGCAGTATTTT
cdr3_aa: CSVDSGESGTDTQYF